One sample yielded the 14 T cell receptor beta chains listed below, sequenced in a study of siplizumab effects on memory and regulatory T cells (dated by TCRdb to about 2019). Library method: the immunoSEQ multiplex PCR assay. TCRdb retrieved this table from immuneACCESS and kept in-frame rearrangements only. Not all clones are present; in checked studies, unresolved V genes account for under half, and no reason is known for the remainder. The sample data list approximately 100,000 clones, and 92% of these were observed just once. The leading ten clones occupy 0.75% of the sample. Sequenced sample: Tregs sorted from blood. All receptors come from a human donor in good health.

The chain is built from TRBV6-6 and TRBJ1-1; D perhaps matches TRBD1 (5 bases). The germline V and J ends were trimmed by 8 bases and 11 bases, with 15 bases remaining between them. This CDR3 is built from 11 residues. Germline lookup yields CDR1 MNHNY and CDR2 SVGAGI (reference sequence). The CDR3 DNA follows: TGTGCCAGCGGGGGGGACCGAGGGGCTTTCTTT. Protein product: CASGGDRGAFF.

The V gene is TRBV5-1, the J gene TRBJ2-7; D call uncertain. The CDR3 is made up of 12 amino acids. V dropped 6 bases and J dropped 2 bases, with 9 bases sitting between them. Per germline, CDR1 SGHRS and CDR2 YFSETQ. CDR3 bases: TGCGCCAGCAAGACGGAAACCTACGAGCAGTACTTC. Translation gives CASKTETYEQYF.

V usage is TRBV29-1 and J usage is TRBJ1-2, with D perhaps TRBD1 (5 bases). The CDR3 covers 15 residues. From germline, CDR1 is SQVTM and CDR2 ANQGSEA. Trimming stripped 3 bases from V and 1 base from J, with 15 bases between. This CDR3 is CSVDLPGGGNYGYTF. The CDR3 DNA is TGCAGCGTTGATCTCCCCGGGGGTGGTAACTATGGCTACACCTTC.

The rearrangement links TRBV6-1 to TRBJ2-1, with D maybe TRBD1 (5 bases). Trimming took off 2 bases at V and 5 bases at J, with 13 bases between the two ends. The CDR3 contains 15 residues. Germline values: CDR1 MNHNS, CDR2 SASEGT. The DNA of the CDR3 is TGTGCCAGCAGTGAAAGGGGCAGATCCCACAATGAGCAGTTCTTC. This codes for CASSERGRSHNEQFF.

The chain recombines TRBV2 with TRBJ2-7; 7 nucleotides agree with TRBD1. Losses at the gene ends were 2 bases for V and 2 bases for J; bases not matched to a gene: 3. The V gene's germline CDR1 is SNHLY and CDR2 FYNNEI. The CDR3 sequence is 14 residues long. The CDR3 reads CASSEQQGAYEQYF. CDR3 nucleotides: TGTGCCAGCAGTGAACAGCAGGGGGCCTACGAGCAGTACTTC.

This sequence joins TRBV18 and TRBJ2-7; perhaps TRBD1 as D (5 bases). Germline V CDR1 and CDR2: KGHSH, LQKENI. The germline V and J ends were trimmed by 1 base and 2 bases, with 9 bases remaining between them. The CDR3 totals 14 residues. The CDR3 protein is CASSPQDNAYEQYF. As DNA, the CDR3 is TGTGCCAGCTCACCACAGGACAACGCCTACGAGCAGTACTTC.

The V call is TRBV9, the J call TRBJ2-1; 13 bases are shared with TRBD2. Trimming took 2 bases from V and 5 from J; bases not matched to a gene: 4. The germline V gene encodes CDR1 SGDLS and CDR2 YYNGEE. The length of the CDR3 is 16 residues. CDR3 protein: CASSVPGLAGNNEQFF. The CDR3 nucleotides are TGTGCCAGCAGCGTTCCGGGACTAGCGGGGAACAATGAGCAGTTCTTC. Combining the CDR3 with reference TRBV9 and TRBJ2-1 gives the whole variable domain DSGVTQTPKHLITATGQRVTLRCSPRSGDLSVYWYQQSLDQGLQFLIQYYNGEERAKGNILERFSAQQFPDLHSELNLSSLELGDSALYFCASSVPGLAGNNEQFFGPGTRLTVL.

This clone was seen only once. The V gene is TRBV12-2, the J gene TRBJ1-4; the table gives TRBD1 as D, unverified against the DNA. TRBV12-2 is annotated as a pseudogene. CDR3 length equals 18 residues. The CDR3 sequence: CASRRPGTGEFNDEKLFF. CDR3 bases: TGTGCAAGTCGCCGCCCCGGGACAGGGGAGTTTAACGATGAAAAACTGTTTTTT.

V and J are TRBV9 and TRBJ2-3, with unresolved D. Trimming took off 0 bases at V and 5 bases at J, with 16 bases between the two ends. Germline CDR1 reads SGDLS; CDR2 reads YYNGEE. CDR3 length: 16 amino acids. The CDR3 nucleotides are TGTGCCAGCAGCGTAGGGCTTATGGGGAAGCAAGATACGCAGTATTTT. Encoded protein: CASSVGLMGKQDTQYF.

This clone has only one observation. The chain combines TRBV19 with TRBJ2-3, with TRBD2 matching 9 bases. CDR3 length: 14 amino acids. With 10 bases clipped from V and 2 bases from J, the junction kept 7 bases outside the gene matches. From germline, CDR1 is LNHDA and CDR2 SQIVND (reference sequence). The CDR3 here is CATSSSGVTDTQYF. The CDR3 DNA sequence: TGTGCCACTTCGTCTAGCGGGGTCACAGATACGCAGTATTTT.

The CDR3 region is CASSLAGSGRGEQFF. In DNA form, the CDR3 reads TGCGCCAGCAGCTTGGCGGGGAGCGGGAGAGGTGAGCAGTTCTTC. The rearrangement links TRBV5-1 to TRBJ2-1; 8 bases agree with TRBD2. CDR1 SGHRS and CDR2 YFSETQ come from the germline V gene. Germline trimming cut 0 bases from V and 9 bases from J; bases unmatched to any gene: 8. The CDR3 contains 15 residues.

This chain links TRBV6-5 with TRBJ2-5; no reliable D call. CDR3 length equals 14 residues. The germline gives CDR1 MNHEY, CDR2 SVGAGI. V lost 7 bases and J lost 1, with 13 bases in between. This CDR3 reads CASTDGTLQETQYF. CDR3 coding DNA: TGTGCCAGCACCGACGGAACTCTCCAAGAGACCCAGTACTTC.

This clone was picked up one time. The rearrangement links TRBV15 to TRBJ2-3; D could derive from TRBD1 or TRBD2 (5 bases each). The V end lost 2 bases, the J end lost 1 base, and 10 bases lay between the germline ends. CDR1 LNHNV and CDR2 YYDKDF come from the germline V gene (reference sequence). The CDR3 length is 15 residues. This CDR3 is CATSRTRGGTDTQYF. The CDR3 DNA reads TGTGCCACCAGCAGAACCAGAGGGGGCACAGATACGCAGTATTTT. Complete variable domain (other parts from reference TRBV15 and TRBJ2-3): DAMVIQNPRYQVTQFGKPVTLSCSQTLNHNVMYWYQQKSSQAPKLLFHYYDKDFNNEADTPDNFQSRRPNTSFCFLDIRSPGLGDTAMYLCATSRTRGGTDTQYFGPGTRLTVL.

This clone was seen just once. This chain connects TRBV5-1 to TRBJ1-6; 8 nucleotides line up with TRBD1. The CDR3 runs 13 residues. The ends lost 6 bases at V and 8 bases at J; junction bases unmatched: 4. Germline V gene data show CDR1 as SGHRS and CDR2 as YFSETQ. CDR3 bases: TGCGCCAGCAATGACAGGGGTGATTCACCCCTCCACTTT. As protein: CASNDRGDSPLHF. Combining the CDR3 with reference TRBV5-1 and TRBJ1-6 gives the whole variable domain KAGVTQTPRYLIKTRGQQVTLSCSPISGHRSVSWYQQTPGQGLQFLFEYFSETQRNKGNFPGRFSGRQFSNSRSEMNVSTLELGDSALYLCASNDRGDSPLHFGNGTRLTVT.